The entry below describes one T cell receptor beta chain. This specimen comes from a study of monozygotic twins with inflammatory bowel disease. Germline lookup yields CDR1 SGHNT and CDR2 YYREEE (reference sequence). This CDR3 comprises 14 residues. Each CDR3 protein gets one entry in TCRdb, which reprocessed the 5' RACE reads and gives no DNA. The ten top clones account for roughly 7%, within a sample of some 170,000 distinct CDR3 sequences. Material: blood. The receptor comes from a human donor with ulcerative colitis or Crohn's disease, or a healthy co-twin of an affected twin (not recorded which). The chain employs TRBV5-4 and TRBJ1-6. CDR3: CASSLSSSNSPLHF.